This T cell receptor (beta chain) was obtained from a study of T cells in Graves' hyperthyroidism and ophthalmopathy. General study points: Among clonotypes expanded in thyroid above 0.001, most were also found in blood. Stable hyperthyroidism and ophthalmopathy were separated using 13 V-J signatures.

The CDR3 has 13 residues. CDR1 is LGHDT, CDR2 YNNKEL, per germline (reference sequence). Trimming took off 4 bases at V and 7 bases at J, with 13 bases between the two ends. This clonotype was recorded at least ten times. Its antigen is still unknown. TCR beta CDR3 sequences were amplified from RNA transcripts. RT-PCR in the first round (using the HTBI primer set) targeted the TCR CDR3. TCRdb ran MiXCR on the multiplex PCR reads and lists one entry per CDR3 protein. This sample carries about 560,000 distinct CDR3 sequences, over 15% of them seen once, and the ten largest clones take 18%. The clonotype was recovered from a woman aged 18-29 years with Graves' hyperthyroidism. The material sequenced was blood. The chain has TRBV3-1 and TRBJ1-1; the D gene is possibly TRBD1 (6 bases). The CDR3 reads CASSLLTGNEAFF. The CDR3 DNA is TGTGCCAGCAGCCTACTCACAGGGAATGAAGCTTTCTTT. The full variable domain, rest sourced from reference TRBV3-1 and TRBJ1-1, is DTAVSQTPKYLVTQMGNDKSIKCEQNLGHDTMYWYKQDSKKFLKIMFSYNNKELIINETVPNRFSPKSPDKAHLNLHINSLELGDSAVYFCASSLLTGNEAFFGQGTRLTVV.